The 8 T cell receptor beta chains below were found in one sample sequenced in a study of cytomegalovirus exposure and HLA in healthy donors (dated by TCRdb to about 2017). The library was generated by the immunoSEQ multiplex PCR assay. A mixture of 60 forward primers for TCR Vbeta segments and 13 reverse primers for TCR Jbeta segments was used in the multiplex PCR. Held by TCRdb, this immuneACCESS table contains in-frame sequences only and omits some clones. Under half of the omission traces to an unresolved V gene where checked; the cause of the rest is unknown. The sample contains about 140,000 clones, approximately 87% of them found a single time. The ten largest clones represent 4% to 6.5% of the sample. The sequenced sample was PBMCs. The receptors derive from a young woman in good health and CMV-seronegative.

The rearrangement links TRBV18 to TRBJ1-6; D gene ambiguous. V was shortened by 2 bases and J by 7 bases, with 3 bases between the two germline ends. The CDR3 runs to 12 residues. Germline V gene lookup returns CDR1 KGHSH and CDR2 LQKENI. CDR3: CASSPENSPLHF. The DNA of the CDR3 is TGTGCCAGCTCACCAGAGAATTCACCCCTCCACTTT.

This sequence joins TRBV27 and TRBJ2-1; 7 bases match TRBD2. This CDR3 contains 15 residues. V trimming: 3 bases; J trimming: 0 bases; junction bases outside the gene matches: 2. CDR1 and CDR2 from the germline V gene are MNHEY and SMNVEV (reference sequence). In DNA form, the CDR3 reads TGTGCCAGCAGTTTGGGCGGGAGCTCCTACAATGAGCAGTTCTTC. Protein: CASSLGGSSYNEQFF.

This rearrangement joins TRBV28 to TRBJ2-7; possibly TRBD1 for D (7 bases). Germline V gene lookup returns CDR1 MDHEN and CDR2 SYDVKM. This CDR3 has 15 residues. V was clipped by 4 bases and J by 2 bases, with 15 bases between them. The CDR3 reads CASSSGGQGTYEQYF. CDR3 DNA: TGTGCCAGCAGTTCAGGGGGGCAGGGTACCTACGAGCAGTACTTC.

The rearrangement links TRBV5-1 to TRBJ1-4; TRBD1 agrees at 12 bases. V shed 7 bases and J 4 bases; nucleotides not matched to a gene: 5. This CDR3 region has 15 residues. The germline gives CDR1 SGHRS, CDR2 YFSETQ. The CDR3 region has the DNA TGCGCCAGCTCGGGACAGGGGGCGTTTAATGAAAAACTGTTTTTT. This encodes CASSGQGAFNEKLFF.

The chain links TRBV10-1 to TRBJ2-4, with D possibly being TRBD1 (6 bases). CDR3 length: 18 amino acids. V was cut by 1 base and J by 0 bases, with 16 bases left in between. The germline V gene has CDR1 WNHNN and CDR2 SYGVQD (reference sequence). In DNA, the CDR3 is TGCGCCAGCAGTGAGTTACAGGACAGCTACTTAGCCAAAAACATTCAGTACTTC. It is translated as CASSELQDSYLAKNIQYF.

The rearrangement links TRBV2 to TRBJ2-7, with TRBD1 identical over 9 bases. The CDR3 covers 18 residues. V gave up 6 bases and J gave up 2 bases; unmatched junction bases: 17. CDR1 and CDR2 (germline): SNHLY, FYNNEI. As DNA, the CDR3 is TGTGCCAGCAGCGGCTTAGGCTTCTCGGGACAGGGAGCCTACGAGCAGTACTTC. Its translation: CASSGLGFSGQGAYEQYF.

The V gene is TRBV9, the J gene TRBJ1-2; 10 positions agree with TRBD1. The V gene's germline CDR1 is SGDLS and CDR2 YYNGEE. The CDR3 spans 13 residues. Trimming took 3 bases from V and 6 from J; bases not matched to a gene: 2. The CDR3, as DNA: TGTGCCAGCAGCGAGGGGACAGGGGATGGCTACACCTTC. This encodes CASSEGTGDGYTF. Together with reference TRBV9 and TRBJ1-2, the CDR3 gives the full variable domain: DSGVTQTPKHLITATGQRVTLRCSPRSGDLSVYWYQQSLDQGLQFLIQYYNGEERAKGNILERFSAQQFPDLHSELNLSSLELGDSALYFCASSEGTGDGYTFGSGTRLTVV.

This rearrangement joins TRBV5-4 to TRBJ2-1; the match to TRBD2 covers 10 bases. Trimming at V came to 4 bases and at J to 8 bases, leaving 9 bases not matched to a gene. CDR1 and CDR2 (germline): SGHNT, YYREEE (reference sequence). The CDR3 sequence is 15 residues long. The CDR3 coding sequence is TGTGCCAGCAGCCGGCTAGCGGGAGCAAATTATGAGCAGTTCTTC. This gives the protein CASSRLAGANYEQFF.